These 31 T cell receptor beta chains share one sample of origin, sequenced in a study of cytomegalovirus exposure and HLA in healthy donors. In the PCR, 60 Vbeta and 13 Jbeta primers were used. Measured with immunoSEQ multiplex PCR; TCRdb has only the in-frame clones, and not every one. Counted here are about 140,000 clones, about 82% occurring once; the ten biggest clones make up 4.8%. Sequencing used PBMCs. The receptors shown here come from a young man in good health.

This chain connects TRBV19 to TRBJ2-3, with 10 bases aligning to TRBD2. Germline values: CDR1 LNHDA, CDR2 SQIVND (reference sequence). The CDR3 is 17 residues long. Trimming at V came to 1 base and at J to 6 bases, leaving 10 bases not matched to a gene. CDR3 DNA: TGTGCCAGTAGTATAGTAAGACTAGCGGGCCGGGGGGATACGCAGTATTTT. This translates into CASSIVRLAGRGDTQYF.

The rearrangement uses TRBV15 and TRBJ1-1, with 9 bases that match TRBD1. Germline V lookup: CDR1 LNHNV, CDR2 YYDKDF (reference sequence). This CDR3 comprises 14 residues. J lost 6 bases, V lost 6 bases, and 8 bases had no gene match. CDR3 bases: TGTGCCACCAGTCTACAGGGGGCGCTGGCTGAAGCTTTCTTT. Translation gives CATSLQGALAEAFF.

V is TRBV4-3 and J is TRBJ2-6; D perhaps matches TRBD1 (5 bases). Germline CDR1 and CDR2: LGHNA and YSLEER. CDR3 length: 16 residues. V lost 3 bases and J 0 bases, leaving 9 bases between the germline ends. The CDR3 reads CASSQEQVSGANVLTF. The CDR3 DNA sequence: TGCGCCAGCAGCCAGGAACAGGTCTCTGGGGCCAACGTCCTGACTTTC.

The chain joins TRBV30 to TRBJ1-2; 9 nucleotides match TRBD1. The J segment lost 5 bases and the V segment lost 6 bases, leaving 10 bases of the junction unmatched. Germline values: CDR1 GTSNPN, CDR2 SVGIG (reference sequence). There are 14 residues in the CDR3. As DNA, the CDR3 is TGTGCCTGTTCCCCGGGACAGGGCCTTTATGGCTACACCTTC. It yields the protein CACSPGQGLYGYTF.

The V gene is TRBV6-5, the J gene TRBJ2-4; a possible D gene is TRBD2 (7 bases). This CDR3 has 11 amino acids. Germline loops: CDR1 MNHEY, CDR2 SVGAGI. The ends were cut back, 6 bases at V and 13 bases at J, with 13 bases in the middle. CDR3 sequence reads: CASRGRGGQYF. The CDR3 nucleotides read TGTGCCAGCAGGGGAAGGGGGGGACAGTACTTC.

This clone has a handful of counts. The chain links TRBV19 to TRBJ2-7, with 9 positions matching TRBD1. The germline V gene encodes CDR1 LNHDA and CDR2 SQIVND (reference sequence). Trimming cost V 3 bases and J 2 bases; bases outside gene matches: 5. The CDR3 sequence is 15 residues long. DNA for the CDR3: TGTGCCAGTAGTATCGGACAGGGGAGTCCCTACGAGCAGTACTTC. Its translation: CASSIGQGSPYEQYF.

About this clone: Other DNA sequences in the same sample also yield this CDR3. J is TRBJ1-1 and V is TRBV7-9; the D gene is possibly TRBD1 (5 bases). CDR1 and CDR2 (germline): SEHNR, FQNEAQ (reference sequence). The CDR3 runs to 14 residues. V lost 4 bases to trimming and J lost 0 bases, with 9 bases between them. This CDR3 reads CASSSREMNTEAFF. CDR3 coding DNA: TGTGCCAGCAGCTCCAGGGAAATGAACACTGAAGCTTTCTTT.

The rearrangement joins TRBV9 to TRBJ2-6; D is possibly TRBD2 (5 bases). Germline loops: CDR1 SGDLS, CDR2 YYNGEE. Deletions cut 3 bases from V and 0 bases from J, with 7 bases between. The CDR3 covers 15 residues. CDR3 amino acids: CASSERGSGANVLTF. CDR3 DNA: TGTGCCAGCAGCGAACGGGGCTCTGGGGCCAACGTCCTGACTTTC. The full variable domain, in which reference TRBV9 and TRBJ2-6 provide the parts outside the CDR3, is DSGVTQTPKHLITATGQRVTLRCSPRSGDLSVYWYQQSLDQGLQFLIQYYNGEERAKGNILERFSAQQFPDLHSELNLSSLELGDSALYFCASSERGSGANVLTFGAGSRLTVL.

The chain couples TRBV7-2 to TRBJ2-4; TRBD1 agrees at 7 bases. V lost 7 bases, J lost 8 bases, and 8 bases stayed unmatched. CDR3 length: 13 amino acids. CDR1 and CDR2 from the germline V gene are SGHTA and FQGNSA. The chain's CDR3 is CASTSYRGDIQYF. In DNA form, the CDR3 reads TGTGCCAGCACCTCCTACAGGGGAGACATTCAGTACTTC.

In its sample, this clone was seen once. CDR3 region: CASSLGSYSSGPYQETQYF. The CDR3, as DNA: TGTGCCAGCAGCTTAGGGTCTTACTCTAGCGGGCCGTACCAAGAGACCCAGTACTTC. The chain recombines TRBV11-2 with TRBJ2-5; TRBD2 aligns across 8 bases. Per germline, CDR1 SGHAT and CDR2 FQNNGV. This CDR3 spans 19 amino acids. Trimming at V came to 1 base and at J to 0 bases, leaving 13 bases not matched to a gene.

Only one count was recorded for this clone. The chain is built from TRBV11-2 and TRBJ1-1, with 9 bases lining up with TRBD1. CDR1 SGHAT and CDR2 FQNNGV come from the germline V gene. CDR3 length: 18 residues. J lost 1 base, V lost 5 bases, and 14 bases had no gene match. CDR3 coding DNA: TGTGCCAGCAGCGGCCGGGACAGGGAGGTGTGGAGGAACACTGAAGCTTTCTTT. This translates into CASSGRDREVWRNTEAFF. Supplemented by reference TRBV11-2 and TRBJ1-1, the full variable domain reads EAGVAQSPRYKIIEKRQSVAFWCNPISGHATLYWYQQILGQGPKLLIQFQNNGVVDDSQLPKDRFSAERLKGVDSTLKIQPAKLEDSAVYLCASSGRDREVWRNTEAFFGQGTRLTVV.

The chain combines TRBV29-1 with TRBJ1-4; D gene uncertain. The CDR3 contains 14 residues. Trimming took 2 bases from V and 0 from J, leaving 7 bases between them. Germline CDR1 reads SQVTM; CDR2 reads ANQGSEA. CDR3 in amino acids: CSVELSTTNEKLFF. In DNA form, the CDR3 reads TGCAGCGTTGAACTGTCTACAACTAATGAAAAACTGTTTTTT.

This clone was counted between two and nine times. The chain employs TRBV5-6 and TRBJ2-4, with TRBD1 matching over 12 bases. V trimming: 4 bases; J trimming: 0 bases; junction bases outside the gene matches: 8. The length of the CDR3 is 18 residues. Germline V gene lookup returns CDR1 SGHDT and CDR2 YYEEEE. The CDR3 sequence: CASSTGTGGTLAKNIQYF. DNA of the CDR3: TGTGCCAGCAGCACCGGGACAGGGGGCACCCTAGCCAAAAACATTCAGTACTTC.

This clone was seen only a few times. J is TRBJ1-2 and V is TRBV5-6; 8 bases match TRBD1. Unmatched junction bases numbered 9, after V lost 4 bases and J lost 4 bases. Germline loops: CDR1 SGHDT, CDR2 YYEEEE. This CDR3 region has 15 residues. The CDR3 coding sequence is TGTGCCAGCAGCACAAGGACAGGGAGGGGCTATGGCTACACCTTC. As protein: CASSTRTGRGYGYTF.

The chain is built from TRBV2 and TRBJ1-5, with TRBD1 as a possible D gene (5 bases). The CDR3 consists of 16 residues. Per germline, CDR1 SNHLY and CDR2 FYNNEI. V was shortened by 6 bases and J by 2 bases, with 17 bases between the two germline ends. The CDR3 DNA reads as TGTGCCAGCAGGACAAGGGGATCAACGGGCAATCAGCCCCAGCATTTT. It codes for CASRTRGSTGNQPQHF.

CDR3 sequence: CASSSPGVSYEQYF. For the CDR3, the DNA is TGTGCCAGTAGTAGCCCCGGGGTCTCCTACGAGCAGTACTTC. The chain combines TRBV19 with TRBJ2-7; D may be TRBD2 (5 bases). Trimming removed 4 bases from V and 0 bases from J, with 10 bases in between. Per germline, CDR1 LNHDA and CDR2 SQIVND (reference sequence). This CDR3 spans 14 amino acids.

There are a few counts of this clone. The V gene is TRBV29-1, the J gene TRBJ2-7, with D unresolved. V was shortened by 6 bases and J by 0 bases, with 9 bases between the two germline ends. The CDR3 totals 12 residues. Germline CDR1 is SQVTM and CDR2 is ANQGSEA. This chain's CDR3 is CSVETFSYEQYF. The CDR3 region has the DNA TGCAGCGTAGAGACATTCTCCTACGAGCAGTACTTC.

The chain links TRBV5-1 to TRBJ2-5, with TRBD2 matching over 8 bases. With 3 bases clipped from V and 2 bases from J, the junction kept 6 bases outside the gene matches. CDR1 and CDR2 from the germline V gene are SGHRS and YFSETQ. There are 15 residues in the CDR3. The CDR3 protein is CASSSGRGGQETQYF. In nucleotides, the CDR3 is TGCGCCAGCAGCTCGGGCCGGGGGGGGCAAGAGACCCAGTACTTC.

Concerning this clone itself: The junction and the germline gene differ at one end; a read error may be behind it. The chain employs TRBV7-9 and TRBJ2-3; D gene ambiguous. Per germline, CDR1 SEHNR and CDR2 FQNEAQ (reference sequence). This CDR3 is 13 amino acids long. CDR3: CSSSLVGTDTQYF. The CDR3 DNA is TGTTCCAGCAGCTTAGTCGGCACAGATACGCAGTATTTT.

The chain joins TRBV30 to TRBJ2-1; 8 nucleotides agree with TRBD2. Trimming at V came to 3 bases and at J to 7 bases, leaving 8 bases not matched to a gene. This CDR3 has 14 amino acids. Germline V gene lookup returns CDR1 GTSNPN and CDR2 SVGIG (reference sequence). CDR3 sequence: CAWRASGRRNEQFF. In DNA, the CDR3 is TGTGCCTGGAGGGCCAGCGGGAGAAGAAATGAGCAGTTCTTC.

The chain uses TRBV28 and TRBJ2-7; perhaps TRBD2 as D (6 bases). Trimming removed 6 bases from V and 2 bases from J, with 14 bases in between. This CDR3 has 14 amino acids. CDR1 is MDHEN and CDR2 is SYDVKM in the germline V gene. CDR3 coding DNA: TGTGCCAGCAGATCGGGACTGAATACCTACGAGCAGTACTTC. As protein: CASRSGLNTYEQYF.

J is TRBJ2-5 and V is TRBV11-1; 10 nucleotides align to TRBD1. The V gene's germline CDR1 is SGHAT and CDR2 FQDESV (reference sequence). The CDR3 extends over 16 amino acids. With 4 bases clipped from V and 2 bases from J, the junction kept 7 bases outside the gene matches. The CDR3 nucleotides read TGTGCCAGCAGCTCAGGGGGGACAGGGGCGCAAGAGACCCAGTACTTC. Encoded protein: CASSSGGTGAQETQYF. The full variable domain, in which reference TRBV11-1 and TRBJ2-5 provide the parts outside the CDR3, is EAEVAQSPRYKITEKSQAVAFWCDPISGHATLYWYRQILGQGPELLVQFQDESVVDDSQLPKDRFSAERLKGVDSTLKIQPAELGDSAMYLCASSSGGTGAQETQYFGPGTRLLVL.

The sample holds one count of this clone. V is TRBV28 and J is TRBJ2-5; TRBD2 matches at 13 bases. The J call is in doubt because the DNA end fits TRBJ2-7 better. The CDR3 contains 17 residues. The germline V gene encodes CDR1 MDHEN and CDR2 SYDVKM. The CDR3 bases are TGTGCCACGCATGGGACTAGCGGGATCTTGGGCTCCTACGAGCAGTACTTC. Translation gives CATHGTSGILGSYEQYF.

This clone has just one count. The CDR3 spells CASSEGQAYEKLFF. CDR3 nucleotide sequence: TGCGCCAGCAGTGAAGGACAGGCCTACGAAAAACTGTTTTTT. This chain connects TRBV10-1 to TRBJ1-4; 7 bases match TRBD1. CDR3 size: 14 residues. Germline lookup yields CDR1 WNHNN and CDR2 SYGVQD (reference sequence). V lost 3 bases and J lost 8; bases outside the gene matches: 6.

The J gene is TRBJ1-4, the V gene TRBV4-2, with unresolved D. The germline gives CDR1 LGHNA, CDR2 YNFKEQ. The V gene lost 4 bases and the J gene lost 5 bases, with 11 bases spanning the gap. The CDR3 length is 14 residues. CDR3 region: CASSPRTENEKLFF. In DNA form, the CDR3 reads TGTGCCAGCAGCCCAAGGACTGAAAATGAAAAACTGTTTTTT.

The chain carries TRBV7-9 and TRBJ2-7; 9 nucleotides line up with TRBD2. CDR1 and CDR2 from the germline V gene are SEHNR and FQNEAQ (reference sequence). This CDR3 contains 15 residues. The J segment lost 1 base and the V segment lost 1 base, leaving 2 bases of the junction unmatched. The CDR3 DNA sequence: TGTGCCAGCAGCTTAGAAGCGGGAGGATCCTACGAGCAGTACTTC. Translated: CASSLEAGGSYEQYF.

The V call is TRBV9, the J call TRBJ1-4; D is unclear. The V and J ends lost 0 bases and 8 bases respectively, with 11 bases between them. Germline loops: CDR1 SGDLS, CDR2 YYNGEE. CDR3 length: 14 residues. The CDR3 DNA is TGTGCCAGCAGCGTAGCTGGTTCAGGCGAAAAACTGTTTTTT. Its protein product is CASSVAGSGEKLFF. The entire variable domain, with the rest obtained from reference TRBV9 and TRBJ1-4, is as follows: DSGVTQTPKHLITATGQRVTLRCSPRSGDLSVYWYQQSLDQGLQFLIQYYNGEERAKGNILERFSAQQFPDLHSELNLSSLELGDSALYFCASSVAGSGEKLFFGSGTQLSVL.

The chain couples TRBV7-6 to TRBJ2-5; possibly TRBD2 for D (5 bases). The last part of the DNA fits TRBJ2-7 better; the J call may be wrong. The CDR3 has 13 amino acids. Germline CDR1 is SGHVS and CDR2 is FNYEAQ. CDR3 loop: CASSRGLWYEQYF. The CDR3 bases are TGTGCCAGCAGCCGAGGGTTATGGTACGAGCAGTACTTC.

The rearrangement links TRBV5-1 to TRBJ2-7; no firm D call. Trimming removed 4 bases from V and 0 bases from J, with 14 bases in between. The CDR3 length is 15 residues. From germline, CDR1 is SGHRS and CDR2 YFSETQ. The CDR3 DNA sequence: TGCGCCAGCAGCCTCCCCCCGGTTCTCTCCTACGAGCAGTACTTC. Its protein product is CASSLPPVLSYEQYF.

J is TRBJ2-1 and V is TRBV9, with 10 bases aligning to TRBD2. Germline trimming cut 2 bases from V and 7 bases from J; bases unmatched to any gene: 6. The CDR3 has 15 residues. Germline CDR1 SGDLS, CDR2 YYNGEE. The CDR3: CASSVQASGGNEQFF. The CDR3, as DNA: TGTGCCAGCAGCGTTCAGGCTAGCGGGGGAAATGAGCAGTTCTTC.

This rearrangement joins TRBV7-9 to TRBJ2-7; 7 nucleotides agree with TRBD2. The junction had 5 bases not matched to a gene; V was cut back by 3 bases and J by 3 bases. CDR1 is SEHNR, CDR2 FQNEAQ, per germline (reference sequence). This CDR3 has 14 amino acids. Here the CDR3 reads CASSFGREIYEQYF. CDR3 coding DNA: TGTGCCAGCAGCTTTGGGCGGGAGATCTACGAGCAGTACTTC.